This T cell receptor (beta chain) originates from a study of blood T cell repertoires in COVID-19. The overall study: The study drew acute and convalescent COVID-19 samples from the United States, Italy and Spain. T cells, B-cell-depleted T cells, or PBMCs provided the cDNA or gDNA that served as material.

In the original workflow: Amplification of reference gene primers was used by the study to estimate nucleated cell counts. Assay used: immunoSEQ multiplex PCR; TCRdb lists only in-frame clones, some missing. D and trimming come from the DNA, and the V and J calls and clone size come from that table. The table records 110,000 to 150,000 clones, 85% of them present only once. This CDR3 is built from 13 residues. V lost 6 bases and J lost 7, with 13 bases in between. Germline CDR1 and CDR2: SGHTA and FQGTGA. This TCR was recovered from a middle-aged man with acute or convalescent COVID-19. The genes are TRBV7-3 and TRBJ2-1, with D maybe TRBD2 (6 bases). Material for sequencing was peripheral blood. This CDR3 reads CASSLAVENEQFF. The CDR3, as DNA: TGTGCCAGCAGTTTAGCGGTGGAGAATGAGCAGTTCTTC.